The 28 T cell receptor beta chains reported below all come from one sample, sequenced in a study of T cells in tumors after PD-1 blockade. Generated by immunoSEQ multiplex PCR, the TCRdb table keeps only in-frame clones and is missing some. The sample yields around 50,000 clones, roughly three quarters seen once. The specimen comprised PBMCs, sampled before anti-PD-1 therapy. These receptors were collected from a human donor with advanced basal cell or squamous cell carcinoma (not recorded which).

The gene calls are TRBV11-3 and TRBJ1-1; D is possibly TRBD1 (5 bases). Germline lookup yields CDR1 SGHNT and CDR2 YENEEA. The V and J ends lost 1 base and 1 base respectively, with 7 bases between them. The CDR3 is made up of 14 amino acids. CDR3 coding DNA: TGTGCCAGCAGCTTAGCAGGGACGAACACTGAAGCTTTCTTT. Protein: CASSLAGTNTEAFF.

By share, this clone counts as medium-sized (0.01 to 0.1%). This chain links TRBV6-5 with TRBJ1-2; the match to TRBD1 covers 7 bases. Trimming removed 8 bases from V and 0 bases from J; junction bases left unmatched: 9. In germline, CDR1 is MNHEY, CDR2 SVGAGI. The CDR3 is 15 amino acids. This CDR3 reads CASGRTGTANYGYTF. CDR3 DNA sequence: TGTGCCAGCGGGAGAACCGGGACAGCTAACTATGGCTACACCTTC.

The chain recombines TRBV6-1 with TRBJ2-2; unclear D gene. Germline V lookup: CDR1 MNHNS, CDR2 SASEGT. The CDR3 contains 14 residues. V was trimmed by 1 base and J by 4 bases, leaving 7 bases between them. This chain's CDR3 is CASSEGWGTGELFF. CDR3 bases: TGTGCCAGCAGTGAAGGATGGGGCACCGGGGAGCTGTTTTTT.

Concerning this clone: One junction end disagrees with the germline gene, perhaps due to a read error. V usage is TRBV4-2 and J usage is TRBJ2-1; perhaps TRBD2 as D (6 bases). Germline lookup yields CDR1 LGHNA and CDR2 YNFKEQ. The CDR3 has 17 amino acids. CDR3 nucleotides: TGTGCCAGCAGCCAAGAGTATGAGGGAGGCCTCCTCAATGGGCAGTTCTTC. Translating gives CASSQEYEGGLLNGQFF.

V is TRBV15 and J is TRBJ2-1; perhaps D is TRBD1 or TRBD2 (5 bases each). Germline loops: CDR1 LNHNV, CDR2 YYDKDF (reference sequence). The CDR3 length is 15 residues. Deletions cut 2 bases from V and 2 bases from J, with 10 bases between. Here the CDR3 DNA reads TGTGCCACCAGCAGAAACCAGGGAGCCTACAATGAGCAGTTCTTC. Translation gives CATSRNQGAYNEQFF.

The V gene is TRBV28, the J gene TRBJ1-1, with TRBD1 matching 8 bases. Germline V lookup: CDR1 MDHEN, CDR2 SYDVKM. This CDR3 has 15 residues. The ends lost 3 bases at V and 7 bases at J; junction bases unmatched: 10. Here the CDR3 DNA reads TGTGCCAGCAGTTTTCAGGGGACAGGATGGGTTGAAGCTTTCTTT. Encoded protein: CASSFQGTGWVEAFF.

The rearrangement links TRBV19 to TRBJ2-5; TRBD2 is a possible D gene (7 bases). Germline V gene data show CDR1 as LNHDA and CDR2 as SQIVND (reference sequence). Trimming cost V 9 bases and J 5 bases, with 16 bases left between them. This CDR3 contains 13 residues. The CDR3 DNA sequence: TGTGCCAGCGGAACAGGGAGGGGGGAGACCCAGTACTTC. Residues: CASGTGRGETQYF.

This clone was seen more than once but under ten times. This chain connects TRBV19 to TRBJ1-5, with a tentative D call TRBD1 (5 bases). This CDR3 contains 17 residues. CDR1 and CDR2 from the germline V gene are LNHDA and SQIVND (reference sequence). V was clipped by 1 base and J by 4 bases, with 17 bases between them. The CDR3 is CASSIGLRGFENQPQHF. The CDR3 bases are TGTGCCAGTAGTATAGGTCTGCGGGGGTTTGAGAATCAGCCCCAGCATTTT.

V gene TRBV5-1 combines with J gene TRBJ2-3, with 8 positions matching TRBD2. There are 16 residues in the CDR3. CDR1 and CDR2 from the germline V gene are SGHRS and YFSETQ. Trimming took 2 bases from V and 6 from J; bases not matched to a gene: 11. The CDR3, as DNA: TGCGCCAGCAGCTTTATGTCCGGGGGGGCCATTGATACGCAGTATTTT. Amino acids: CASSFMSGGAIDTQYF.

In its sample, this clone was seen a few times. The chain joins TRBV6-1 to TRBJ2-5; D is perhaps TRBD1 (6 bases). Trimming removed 4 bases at V and 4 bases at J, with 19 bases between. The CDR3 has 16 residues. Germline V gene sequence: CDR1 MNHNS, CDR2 SASEGT. Here the CDR3 reads CASSVGGQPYRETQYF. CDR3 bases: TGTGCCAGCAGTGTTGGCGGACAGCCATACCGAGAGACCCAGTACTTC.

The rearrangement joins TRBV29-1 to TRBJ2-5, with D perhaps TRBD1 (6 bases). Germline CDR1 is SQVTM and CDR2 is ANQGSEA. V was clipped by 8 bases and J by 4 bases, with 14 bases between them. This CDR3 comprises 12 residues. CDR3 region: CSSPLRGETQYF. CDR3 nucleotides: TGCAGCTCCCCACTCAGGGGAGAGACCCAGTACTTC.

V is TRBV14 and J is TRBJ2-1, with 12 bases identical to TRBD1. Trimming removed 3 bases from V and 5 bases from J; junction bases left unmatched: 5. This CDR3 is built from 16 residues. CDR1 and CDR2 (germline): SGHDN, FVKESK. The CDR3 reads CASSHWGQGADNEQFF. DNA for the CDR3: TGTGCCAGCAGCCATTGGGGACAGGGGGCAGACAATGAGCAGTTCTTC.

The V gene is TRBV2, the J gene TRBJ1-5; no clear D gene. This CDR3 is 14 amino acids long. V was trimmed by 6 bases and J by 4 bases, leaving 13 bases between them. Germline V lookup: CDR1 SNHLY, CDR2 FYNNEI. DNA for the CDR3: TGTGCCAGCAGGACTAGCGGGCTAAATCAGCCCCAGCATTTT. This gives the protein CASRTSGLNQPQHF.

This sequence joins TRBV6-4 and TRBJ2-4; 7 bases fit TRBD1. Germline V lookup: CDR1 MRHNA, CDR2 SNTAGT. The CDR3 sequence is 18 residues long. Trimming at V came to 2 bases and at J to 0 bases, leaving 10 bases not matched to a gene. CDR3 sequence: CASSDREGAGLAKNIQYF. The CDR3 nucleotides read TGTGCCAGCAGTGACCGTGAGGGGGCTGGCTTAGCCAAAAACATTCAGTACTTC.

This clone was recorded a few times. The chain carries TRBV6-5 and TRBJ2-7; 7 nucleotides align to TRBD1. J was trimmed by 5 bases and V by 7 bases; bases with no gene match: 8. The CDR3 spans 13 residues. The germline gives CDR1 MNHEY, CDR2 SVGAGI. The CDR3 sequence is CASNPYRGNEQYF. The CDR3 region has the DNA TGTGCCAGCAACCCGTACAGGGGCAACGAGCAGTACTTC.

A few counts support this clone. The J gene is TRBJ1-3, the V gene TRBV7-7; unclear D gene. V lost 5 bases and J lost 0, with 14 bases in between. There are 16 residues in the CDR3. The germline V gene encodes CDR1 SSHAT and CDR2 FNYEAQ (reference sequence). Here the CDR3 DNA reads TGTGCCAGCAGCGGATCACGGGTCAGCTCTGGAAACACCATATATTTT. Its protein product is CASSGSRVSSGNTIYF.

V usage is TRBV5-1 and J usage is TRBJ1-1; D possibly corresponds to TRBD1 (5 bases). CDR1 SGHRS and CDR2 YFSETQ come from the germline V gene. Deletions cut 5 bases from V and 5 bases from J, with 10 bases between. The CDR3 extends over 12 amino acids. The CDR3 protein is CASSMGGTEAFF. In DNA, the CDR3 is TGCGCCAGCAGTATGGGGGGAACTGAAGCTTTCTTT.

This clone showed up just once. The V call is TRBV20-1, the J call TRBJ2-7; 9 nucleotides match TRBD2. The germline V gene has CDR1 DFQATT and CDR2 SNEGSKA (reference sequence). CDR3 length equals 15 residues. The V segment lost 3 bases and the J segment 3 bases; nucleotides outside the gene matches: 9. The CDR3 here is CSASKAGTSSYEQYF. The CDR3 DNA sequence: TGCAGTGCTAGTAAAGCCGGGACTAGCAGCTACGAGCAGTACTTC.

This clone has more than one count but fewer than ten. The chain employs TRBV12-1 and TRBJ1-3; no DNA check was done on the table's D call, TRBD1. TRBV12-1 is a pseudogene segment. This CDR3 is 14 amino acids long. Written as DNA, the CDR3 is TGTGCCAGCAGCGACGGGACAGGCGGAAACACCATATATTTT. Residues: CASSDGTGGNTIYF.

The J gene is TRBJ2-5, the V gene TRBV6-1; 9 bases fit TRBD2. The J segment lost 5 bases and the V segment lost 3 bases, leaving 13 bases of the junction unmatched. The CDR3 extends over 17 amino acids. CDR1 MNHNS and CDR2 SASEGT come from the germline V gene. CDR3 DNA sequence: TGTGCCAGCAGTGAGGGTTTACTAGCGGGTCAATGGGAGACCCAGTACTTC. Its protein is CASSEGLLAGQWETQYF.

This rearrangement joins TRBV5-4 to TRBJ2-2, with TRBD1 matching over 9 bases. Per germline, CDR1 SGHNT and CDR2 YYREEE (reference sequence). This CDR3 has 15 amino acids. Losses at the gene ends were 4 bases for V and 5 bases for J; bases not matched to a gene: 6. Here the CDR3 reads CASSPGTGRTGELFF. DNA for the CDR3: TGTGCCAGCAGCCCCGGGACAGGGAGGACCGGGGAGCTGTTTTTT.

The chain recombines TRBV6-5 with TRBJ2-3; D is uncertain. Trimming took off 0 bases at V and 4 bases at J, with 11 bases between the two ends. Germline V gene sequence: CDR1 MNHEY, CDR2 SVGAGI. The CDR3 runs 15 residues. In nucleotides, the CDR3 is TGTGCCAGCAGTTACTCGGAAGAGAATCCAGATACGCAGTATTTT. Encoded protein: CASSYSEENPDTQYF.

The chain uses TRBV19 and TRBJ2-7, with 8 bases lining up with TRBD2. The trim removed 3 bases at V and 1 base at J, leaving 2 bases unmatched. Germline CDR1 reads LNHDA; CDR2 reads SQIVND (reference sequence). This CDR3 is 14 amino acids long. CDR3 sequence: CASSIIAGSYEQYF. The CDR3 DNA is TGTGCCAGTAGTATTATAGCGGGATCCTACGAGCAGTACTTC.

The chain recombines TRBV27 with TRBJ2-2; D is uncertain. Germline-derived CDR1 and CDR2 are MNHEY and SMNVEV (reference sequence). Trimming removed 11 bases at V and 4 bases at J, with 14 bases between. The CDR3 has 13 amino acids. The CDR3 region is CAGAGTITGELFF. In DNA form, the CDR3 reads TGTGCCGGAGCCGGCACAATCACCGGGGAGCTGTTTTTT.

This clone was seen only once. The chain is built from TRBV3-1 (or the pseudogene TRBV3-2) and TRBJ1-4; D unclear. Germline assignment: CDR1 LGHDT and CDR2 YNNKEL (reference sequence). V was shortened by 8 bases and J by 0 bases, with 10 bases between the two germline ends. CDR3 length: 14 residues. The CDR3 reads CASGADTTNEKLFF. The CDR3 coding sequence is TGTGCCAGCGGTGCTGACACAACTAATGAAAAACTGTTTTTT.

The J gene is TRBJ1-5, the V gene TRBV19; a weak D match, TRBD1 (6 bases). The germline V gene encodes CDR1 LNHDA and CDR2 SQIVND (reference sequence). The CDR3 spans 14 residues. The V end lost 2 bases, the J end lost 5 bases, and 10 bases lay between the germline ends. Written as DNA, the CDR3 is TGTGCCAGTAGTATACAGGGGAGGGATCAGCCCCAGCATTTT. Translation gives CASSIQGRDQPQHF.

The CDR3 protein is CASSPRTGSIFADTQYF. The CDR3, as DNA: TGTGCCAGCAGCCCCCGGACAGGGTCTATTTTCGCAGATACGCAGTATTTT. V is TRBV7-8 and J is TRBJ2-3; 8 nucleotides agree with TRBD1. The CDR3 has 17 amino acids. V trimming: 5 bases; J trimming: 4 bases; junction bases outside the gene matches: 14. Germline assignment: CDR1 SGHVS and CDR2 FQNEAQ.

CDR3 residues: CASSPPGQGTDTQYF. CDR3 coding DNA: TGTGCCAGCAGCCCCCCGGGGCAGGGCACAGATACGCAGTATTTT. V gene TRBV5-6 combines with J gene TRBJ2-3; D is tentatively TRBD1 or TRBD2 (5 bases each). Trimming pared 4 bases from V and 1 base from J, leaving 13 bases between. This CDR3 comprises 15 residues. The germline V gene encodes CDR1 SGHDT and CDR2 YYEEEE.